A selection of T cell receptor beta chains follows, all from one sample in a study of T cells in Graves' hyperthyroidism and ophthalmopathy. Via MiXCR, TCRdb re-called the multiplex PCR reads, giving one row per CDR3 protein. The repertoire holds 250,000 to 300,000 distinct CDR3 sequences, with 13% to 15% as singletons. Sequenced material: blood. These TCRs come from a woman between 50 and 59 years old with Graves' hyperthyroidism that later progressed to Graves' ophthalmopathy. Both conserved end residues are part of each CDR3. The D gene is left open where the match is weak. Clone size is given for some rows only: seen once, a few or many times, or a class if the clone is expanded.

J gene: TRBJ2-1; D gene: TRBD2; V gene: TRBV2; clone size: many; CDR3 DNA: TGTGCCAGCAGCAAACTAGCGGGAGCCCCCAATGAGCAGTTCTTC; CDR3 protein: CASSKLAGAPNEQFF
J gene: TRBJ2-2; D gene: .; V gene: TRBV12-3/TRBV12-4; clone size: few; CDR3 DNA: TGTGCCAGCAGTTTGGGGCTAGTTCTTTTTACCGGGGAGCTGTTTTTT; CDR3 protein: CASSLGLVLFTGELFF
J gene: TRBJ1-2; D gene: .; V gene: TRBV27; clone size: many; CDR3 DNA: TGTGCCAGCAGCACGGGGGGGAACTATGGCTACACCTTC; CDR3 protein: CASSTGGNYGYTF
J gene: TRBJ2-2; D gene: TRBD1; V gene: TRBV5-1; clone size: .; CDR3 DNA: TGCGCCAGCAAATGGACAGGGTCGAACACCGGGGAGCTGTTTTTT; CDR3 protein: CASKWTGSNTGELFF
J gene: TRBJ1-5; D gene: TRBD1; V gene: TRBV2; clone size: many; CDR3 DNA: TGTGCCAGCAGTGCTACAGGGGGAGGAAGTCAGCCCCAGCATTTT; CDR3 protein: CASSATGGGSQPQHF
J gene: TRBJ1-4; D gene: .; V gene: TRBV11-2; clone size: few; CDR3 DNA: TGTGCCAGCAGCGTAGAGGGCAGCTCTAATGAAAAACTGTTTTTT; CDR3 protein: CASSVEGSSNEKLFF
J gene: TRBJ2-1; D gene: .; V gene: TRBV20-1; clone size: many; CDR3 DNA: TGCAGTGCTGGCACCTACAATGAGCAGTTCTTC; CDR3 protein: CSAGTYNEQFF
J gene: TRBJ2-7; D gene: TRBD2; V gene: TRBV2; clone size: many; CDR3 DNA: TGTGCCAGCTGGGGGAGGGCTAGCGGTCTCTACGAGCAGTACTTC; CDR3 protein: CASWGRASGLYEQYF
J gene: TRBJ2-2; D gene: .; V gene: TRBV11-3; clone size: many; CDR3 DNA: TGTGCCAGCATCCTAGCAGAGGAGACCGGGGAGCTGTTTTTT; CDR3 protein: CASILAEETGELFF
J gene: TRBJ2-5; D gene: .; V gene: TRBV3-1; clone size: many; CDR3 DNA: TGTGCCAGCAGCCAAGCGAGCGCCCAAGAGACCCAGTACTTC; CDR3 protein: CASSQASAQETQYF
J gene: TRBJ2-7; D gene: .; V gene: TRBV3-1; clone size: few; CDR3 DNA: TGTGCCAGCAGCGCCCCTGCCAGGGACGACGAGCAGTACTTC; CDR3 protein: CASSAPARDDEQYF
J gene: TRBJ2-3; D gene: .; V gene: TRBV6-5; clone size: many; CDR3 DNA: TGTGCCAGCAGTTACCTACATCCGGGTATCCAGGATACGCAGTATTTT; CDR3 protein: CASSYLHPGIQDTQYF
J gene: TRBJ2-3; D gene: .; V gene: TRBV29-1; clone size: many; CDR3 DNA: TGCAGCGTTGGAGGGGGGACGGGAGACACGCAGTATTTT; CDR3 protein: CSVGGGTGDTQYF
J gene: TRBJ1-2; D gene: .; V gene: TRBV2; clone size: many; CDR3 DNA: TGTGCCAGCAGTGAGGCCGAGTTTCGTGGCTACACCTTC; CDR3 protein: CASSEAEFRGYTF
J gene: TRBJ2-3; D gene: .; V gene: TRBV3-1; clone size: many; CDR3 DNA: TGTGCCAGCTCTAAAGACCGGGACTTTCCCACAGATACGCAGTATTTT; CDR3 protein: CASSKDRDFPTDTQYF
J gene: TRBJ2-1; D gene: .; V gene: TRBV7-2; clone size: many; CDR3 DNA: TGTGCCAGCAGCTACCAGGATGAGCAGTTCTTC; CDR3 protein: CASSYQDEQFF
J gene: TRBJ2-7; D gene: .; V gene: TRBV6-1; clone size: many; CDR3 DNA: TGTGCCAGCAGTGAAGGAGGGGGCGGGACCTACGAGCAGTACTTC; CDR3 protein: CASSEGGGGTYEQYF
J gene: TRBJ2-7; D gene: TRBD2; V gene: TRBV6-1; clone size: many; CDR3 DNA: TGTGCCAGCAGTGAATGGTCTAGCGGCTACGAGCAGTACTTC; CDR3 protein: CASSEWSSGYEQYF
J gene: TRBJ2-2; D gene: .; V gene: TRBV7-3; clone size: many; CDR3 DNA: TGTGCCAGCAGCCCGGCCCAGGGGAATCTAGACACCGGGGAGCTGTTTTTT; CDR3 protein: CASSPAQGNLDTGELFF
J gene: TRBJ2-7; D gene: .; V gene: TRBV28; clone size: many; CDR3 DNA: TGTGCCAGCACTCTGACAGGATCCTACGAGCAGTACTTC; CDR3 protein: CASTLTGSYEQYF
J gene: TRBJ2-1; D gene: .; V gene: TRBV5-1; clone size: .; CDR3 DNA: TGCGCCAGCAGCTTGAGTTCGGATTATGAGCAGTTCTTC; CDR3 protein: CASSLSSDYEQFF
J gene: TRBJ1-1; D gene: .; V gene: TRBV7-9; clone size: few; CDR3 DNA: TGTGCCAGCACCCTTTCGACAGGAGGGAACACTGAAGCTTTCTTT; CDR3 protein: CASTLSTGGNTEAFF
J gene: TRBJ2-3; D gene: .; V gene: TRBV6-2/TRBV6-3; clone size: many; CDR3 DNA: TGTGCCAGCAGCCAAGGGGGAGGGCCCACAGATACGCAGTATTTT; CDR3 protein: CASSQGGGPTDTQYF
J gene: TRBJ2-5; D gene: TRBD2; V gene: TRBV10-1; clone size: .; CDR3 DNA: TGCGCCAACCCTAGCGGGGAAGAGACCCAGTACTTC; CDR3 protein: CANPSGEETQYF
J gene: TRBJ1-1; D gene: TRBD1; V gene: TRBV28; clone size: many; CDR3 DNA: TGTGCCAGCAGTCCAGGACAGGGGAGGCCAAGCACTGAAGCTTTCTTT; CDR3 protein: CASSPGQGRPSTEAFF
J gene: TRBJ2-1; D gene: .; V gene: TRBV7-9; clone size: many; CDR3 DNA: TGTGCCAGCAGCTTAGCAGGGGCCGAGCAGTTCTTC; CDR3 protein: CASSLAGAEQFF
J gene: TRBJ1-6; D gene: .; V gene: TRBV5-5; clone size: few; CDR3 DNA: TGTGCCAGCAGCCGCGACCCGGTTCCGAGATATAATTCACCCCTCCACTTT; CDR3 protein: CASSRDPVPRYNSPLHF
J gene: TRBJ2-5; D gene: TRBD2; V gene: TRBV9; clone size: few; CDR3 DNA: TGTGCCAGCAGCTCCGGGACTAGCGGGAGTGGGGAGACCCAGTACTTC; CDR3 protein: CASSSGTSGSGETQYF
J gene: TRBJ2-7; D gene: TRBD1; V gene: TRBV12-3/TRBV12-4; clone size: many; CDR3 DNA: TGTGCCAGCAGTTCGACGACAGGGGTGGGCGAGCAGTACTTC; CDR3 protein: CASSSTTGVGEQYF
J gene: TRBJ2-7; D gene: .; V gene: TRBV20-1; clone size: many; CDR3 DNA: TGCAGTGCTAGAGATCCCAGGGATCGGTACGAGCAGTACTTC; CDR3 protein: CSARDPRDRYEQYF
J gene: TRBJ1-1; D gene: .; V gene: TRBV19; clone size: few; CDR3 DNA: TGTGCCAGTAGTATAAATGGAGTCCTAAACACTGAAGCTTTCTTT; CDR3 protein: CASSINGVLNTEAFF
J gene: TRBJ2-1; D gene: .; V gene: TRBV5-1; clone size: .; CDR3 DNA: TGCGCCAGCAGCTGGCCGGAAGGGGGGGGGTGGAATGAGCAGTTCTTC; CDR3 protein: CASSWPEGGGWNEQFF
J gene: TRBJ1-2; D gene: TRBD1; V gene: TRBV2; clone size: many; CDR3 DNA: TGTGCCAGCAGGGGACAGGGGGTGGGCTACACCTTC; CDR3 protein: CASRGQGVGYTF
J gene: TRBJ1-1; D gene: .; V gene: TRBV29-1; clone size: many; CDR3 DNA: TGCAGCGGCATCAAGAACACTGAAGCTTTCTTT; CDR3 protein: CSGIKNTEAFF
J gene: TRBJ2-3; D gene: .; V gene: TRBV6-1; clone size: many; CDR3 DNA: TGTGCCGGTGCGGGTCTGGGACTGAACACAGATACGCAGTATTTT; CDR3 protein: CAGAGLGLNTDTQYF
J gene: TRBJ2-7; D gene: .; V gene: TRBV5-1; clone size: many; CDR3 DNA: TGCGCCAGCGCCCCCCTGGTGGGCTCCTACGAGCAGTACTTC; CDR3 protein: CASAPLVGSYEQYF
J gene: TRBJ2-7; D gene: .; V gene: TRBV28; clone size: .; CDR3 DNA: TGTGCCAGCAGTTTAAAGGCCCCCTACGAGCAGTACTTC; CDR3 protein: CASSLKAPYEQYF
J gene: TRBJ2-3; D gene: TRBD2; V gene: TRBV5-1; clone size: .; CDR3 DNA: TGCGCCAGCAGCTTGATATCGGGAGGGCCGACAGATACGCAGTATTTT; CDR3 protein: CASSLISGGPTDTQYF
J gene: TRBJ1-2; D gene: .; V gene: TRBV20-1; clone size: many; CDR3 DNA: TGCAGTGCTAGAGGCGACGGGACGCCCCTCGGCTATGGCTACACCTTC; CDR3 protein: CSARGDGTPLGYGYTF
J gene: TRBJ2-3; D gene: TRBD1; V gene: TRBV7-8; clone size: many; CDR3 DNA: TGTGCCAGCAGCTTATTCCCACGACAGGGGTCCAGCACAGATACGCAGTATTTT; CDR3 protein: CASSLFPRQGSSTDTQYF
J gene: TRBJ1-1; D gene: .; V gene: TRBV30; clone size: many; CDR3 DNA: TGTGCCTGGATCTCTTACGGCAACACTGAAGCTTTCTTT; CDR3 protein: CAWISYGNTEAFF
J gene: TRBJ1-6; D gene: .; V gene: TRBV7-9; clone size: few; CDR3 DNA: TGTGCCAGCAGCTCCAGGAGATTGCCTAATTCACCCCTCCACTTT; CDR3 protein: CASSSRRLPNSPLHF
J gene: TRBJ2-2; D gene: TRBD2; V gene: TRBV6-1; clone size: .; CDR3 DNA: TGTGCCAGCAGGGGCCGGGCGGGAGAAGGCACCGGGGAGCTGTTTTTT; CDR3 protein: CASRGRAGEGTGELFF
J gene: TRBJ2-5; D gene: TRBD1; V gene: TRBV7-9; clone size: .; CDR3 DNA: TGTGCCAGCAGCCCGACAGGGACGGGAGAGACCCAGTACTTC; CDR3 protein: CASSPTGTGETQYF
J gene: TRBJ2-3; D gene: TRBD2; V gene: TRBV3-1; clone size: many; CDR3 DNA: TGTGCCAGCAGCCAACCTAGCGGGAGCACAGATACGCAGTATTTT; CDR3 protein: CASSQPSGSTDTQYF
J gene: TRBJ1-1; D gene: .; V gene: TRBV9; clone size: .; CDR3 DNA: TGTGCCAGCAGCGTAGGTCAGGGTAGCACTGAAGCTTTCTTT; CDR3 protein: CASSVGQGSTEAFF
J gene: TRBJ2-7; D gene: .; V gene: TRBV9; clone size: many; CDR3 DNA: TGTGCCAGCAGCGCGGGACTCGCAGGCTCCGAGCAGTACTTC; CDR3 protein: CASSAGLAGSEQYF
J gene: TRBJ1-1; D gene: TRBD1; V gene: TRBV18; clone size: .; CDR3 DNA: TGTGCCAGCTCACCACGGGACAGGGTGAACACTGAAGCTTTCTTT; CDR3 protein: CASSPRDRVNTEAFF